Listed here are 23 T cell receptor beta chains from one sample, sequenced in a study of technical replicates of blood from a handful of donors. Using immunoSEQ multiplex PCR, the repertoire was profiled, and TCRdb retains in-frame clones only, with some absent. The sample has more than 65,000 clones; approximately 93% are singletons. Material: T cells isolated from PBMCs. These receptor sequences come from a human donor in good health.

This chain joins TRBV29-1 and TRBJ2-1; D gene ambiguous. V lost 7 bases and J lost 10, with 11 bases in between. The CDR3 length is 10 residues. Germline CDR1 is SQVTM and CDR2 is ANQGSEA. The CDR3 sequence: CSDGVGEQFF. In nucleotides, the CDR3 is TGCAGCGATGGAGTCGGGGAGCAGTTCTTC.

V is TRBV30 and J is TRBJ1-2, with D possibly being TRBD1 (5 bases). Trimming took off 3 bases at V and 7 bases at J, with 18 bases between the two ends. Germline values: CDR1 GTSNPN, CDR2 SVGIG (reference sequence). The CDR3 runs 14 residues. The DNA for the CDR3 is TGTGCCTGGAGAATGAAAGGGGATCTATCTGGCTACACCTTC. Its translation is CAWRMKGDLSGYTF.

The gene calls are TRBV13 and TRBJ2-7, with TRBD2 matching over 9 bases. This CDR3 comprises 17 residues. CDR1 is PRHDT and CDR2 is FYEKMQ in the germline V gene (reference sequence). V shed 3 bases and J 1 base; nucleotides not matched to a gene: 10. CDR3: CASSLSRLAGASYEQYF. The CDR3 DNA reads as TGTGCCAGCAGCTTGAGTCGCTTAGCGGGAGCTTCCTACGAGCAGTACTTC.

V and J are TRBV19 and TRBJ2-6; D gene uncertain. Trimming cost V 1 base and J 2 bases, with 3 bases left between them. Germline CDR1 and CDR2: LNHDA and SQIVND (reference sequence). The length of the CDR3 is 14 residues. CDR3 bases: TGTGCCAGTAGTATAGCCACTGGGGCCAACGTCCTGACTTTC. It is translated as CASSIATGANVLTF.

V usage is TRBV7-9 and J usage is TRBJ1-2, with 7 bases that match TRBD1. CDR3 length: 14 residues. Germline CDR1 reads SEHNR; CDR2 reads FQNEAQ (reference sequence). J gave up 8 bases and V 4 bases, and 10 bases lay outside the gene matches. Here the CDR3 reads CASSYTTGSEGYTF. The CDR3 DNA sequence: TGTGCCAGCAGCTACACGACAGGGAGCGAGGGCTACACCTTC.

The chain combines TRBV28 with TRBJ1-2; no clear D. In germline, CDR1 is MDHEN, CDR2 SYDVKM. Between the trimmed V and J ends, which lost 0 bases and 2 bases, there was a span of 4 bases. The CDR3 covers 13 residues. CDR3 sequence reads: CASSLWTNYGYTF. The CDR3 nucleotides are TGTGCCAGCAGTTTATGGACAAACTATGGCTACACCTTC.

This sequence joins TRBV14 and TRBJ1-2; 8 nucleotides match TRBD1. Trimming cost V 4 bases and J 3 bases; bases outside gene matches: 10. The CDR3 is 16 residues long. Germline V gene lookup returns CDR1 SGHDN and CDR2 FVKESK. CDR3 protein: CASSPSLGQGYYGYTF. CDR3 DNA sequence: TGTGCCAGCAGCCCTTCCTTAGGACAGGGCTACTATGGCTACACCTTC. The entire variable domain, with the rest obtained from reference TRBV14 and TRBJ1-2, is as follows: EAGVTQFPSHSVIEKGQTVTLRCDPISGHDNLYWYRRVMGKEIKFLLHFVKESKQDESGMPNNRFLAERTGGTYSTLKVQPAELEDSGVYFCASSPSLGQGYYGYTFGSGTRLTVV.

J is TRBJ2-5 and V is TRBV4-1; TRBD1 matches at 7 bases. The junction had 6 bases not matched to a gene; V was cut back by 6 bases and J by 5 bases. Germline V gene lookup returns CDR1 MGHRA and CDR2 YSYEKL. CDR3 length equals 13 residues. The CDR3 here is CASSLRGQETQYF. CDR3 nucleotide sequence: TGCGCCAGCAGTTTGAGGGGGCAGGAGACCCAGTACTTC.

This chain connects TRBV10-3 to TRBJ2-1, with D possibly being TRBD1 (6 bases). This CDR3 contains 17 residues. Trimming removed 2 bases from V and 0 bases from J, with 14 bases in between. Germline loops: CDR1 ENHRY, CDR2 SYGVKD. This chain's CDR3 is CAISEVQADSSYNEQFF. DNA of the CDR3: TGTGCCATCAGTGAGGTCCAAGCGGACAGCTCCTACAATGAGCAGTTCTTC.

Many counts were recorded for this clone. The chain uses TRBV7-2 and TRBJ1-5; perhaps TRBD1 as D (5 bases). From germline, CDR1 is SGHTA and CDR2 FQGNSA. The CDR3 contains 16 residues. V was cut by 5 bases and J by 0 bases, with 14 bases left in between. The DNA for the CDR3 is TGTGCCAGCAGCCGGGGGGGTCAGTATAGCAATCAGCCCCAGCATTTT. This gives the protein CASSRGGQYSNQPQHF.

The chain couples TRBV28 to TRBJ2-7; weak D call: TRBD1 (7 bases). Trimming stripped 10 bases from V and 4 bases from J, with 20 bases between. Germline values: CDR1 MDHEN, CDR2 SYDVKM. The CDR3 has 14 residues. CDR3 sequence reads: CATGGGQFRYEQYF. The CDR3 coding sequence is TGTGCCACCGGAGGGGGACAGTTCCGATACGAGCAGTACTTC.

This clone was detected only once. This chain uses TRBV4-3 with TRBJ2-7; 7 nucleotides align to TRBD1. Looked up from germline, CDR1 is LGHNA and CDR2 is YSLEER. The CDR3 length is 13 residues. The V gene end was trimmed by 4 bases and the J gene end by 5 bases; junction bases not matched to a gene: 5. As DNA, the CDR3 is TGCGCCAGCAGCCTTAGACAGGGCCACGAGCAGTACTTC. It yields the protein CASSLRQGHEQYF.

The chain carries TRBV19 and TRBJ2-7; 10 bases are a match to TRBD2. Germline-derived CDR1 and CDR2 are LNHDA and SQIVND (reference sequence). J was trimmed by 2 bases and V by 5 bases; bases with no gene match: 6. This CDR3 spans 15 amino acids. The CDR3 region has the DNA TGTGCCAGTAGTCCTCGACTAGCGGGCCCCTACGAGCAGTACTTC. This codes for CASSPRLAGPYEQYF.

The chain joins TRBV5-1 to TRBJ2-7; a possible D gene is TRBD1 (6 bases). This CDR3 has 14 residues. Germline CDR1 reads SGHRS; CDR2 reads YFSETQ. The germline V and J ends were trimmed by 0 bases and 1 base, with 8 bases remaining between them. The CDR3 reads CASSLAGASYEQYF. The CDR3 bases are TGCGCCAGCAGCTTGGCAGGGGCGTCCTACGAGCAGTACTTC.

This chain links TRBV4-1 with TRBJ2-1; D is unclear. The CDR3 runs to 18 residues. CDR1 MGHRA and CDR2 YSYEKL come from the germline V gene. V was clipped by 0 bases and J by 2 bases, with 17 bases between them. The DNA for the CDR3 is TGCGCCAGCAGCCAAGATGCGCTAGGCCAGCTTCCCTACAATGAGCAGTTCTTC. It specifies CASSQDALGQLPYNEQFF.

This rearrangement joins TRBV18 to TRBJ2-3, with 8 bases identical to TRBD2. Germline-derived CDR1 and CDR2 are KGHSH and LQKENI. The CDR3 runs to 15 residues. The V gene end was trimmed by 9 bases and the J gene end by 4 bases; junction bases not matched to a gene: 12. The CDR3 DNA is TGTGCCAGTCAGGACCAAGCGGGAGCAGCAGATACGCAGTATTTT. Translated: CASQDQAGAADTQYF.

CDR3 bases: TGTGCCAGTAGTGTGTTAGGGACTAGCGGTACAGATACGCAGTATTTT. Translated, it gives CASSVLGTSGTDTQYF. The genes are TRBV19 and TRBJ2-3, with 11 bases matching TRBD2. With 5 bases clipped from V and 3 bases from J, the junction kept 7 bases outside the gene matches. The CDR3 extends over 16 amino acids. The germline CDR1 and CDR2 sequences are LNHDA and SQIVND (reference sequence).

The V call is TRBV7-9, the J call TRBJ1-5, with D perhaps TRBD1 (5 bases). The length of the CDR3 is 13 residues. Trimming pared 2 bases from V and 4 bases from J, leaving 6 bases between. Germline V gives CDR1 SEHNR, CDR2 FQNEAQ (reference sequence). The CDR3 sequence: CASSLKGNQPQHF. As DNA, the CDR3 is TGTGCCAGCAGCTTAAAGGGGAATCAGCCCCAGCATTTT. Looking up the rest from reference TRBV7-9 and TRBJ1-5 gives the full variable domain: DTGVSQNPRHKITKRGQNVTFRCDPISEHNRLYWYRQTLGQGPEFLTYFQNEAQLEKSRLLSDRFSAERPKGSFSTLEIQRTEQGDSAMYLCASSLKGNQPQHFGDGTRLSIL.

The chain joins TRBV5-4 to TRBJ1-2, with 9 nucleotides matching TRBD1. CDR1 and CDR2 from the germline V gene are SGHNT and YYREEE (reference sequence). The CDR3 sequence is 15 residues long. V lost 6 bases, J lost 4 bases, and 10 bases stayed unmatched. The CDR3 DNA sequence: TGTGCCAGCAACCAACTGACAGGGGGTTTCTATGGCTACACCTTC. This translates into CASNQLTGGFYGYTF. Looking up the rest from reference TRBV5-4 and TRBJ1-2 gives the full variable domain: ETGVTQSPTHLIKTRGQQVTLRCSSQSGHNTVSWYQQALGQGPQFIFQYYREEENGRGNFPPRFSGLQFPNYSSELNVNALELDDSALYLCASNQLTGGFYGYTFGSGTRLTVV.

The genes are TRBV6-5 and TRBJ2-7; 8 nucleotides align to TRBD1. The CDR3 covers 14 residues. Germline CDR1 MNHEY, CDR2 SVGAGI. The V gene end was trimmed by 5 bases and the J gene end by 5 bases; junction bases not matched to a gene: 8. The CDR3 sequence: CASSRDRSWDEQYF. Here the CDR3 DNA reads TGTGCCAGCAGTCGGGACAGGTCCTGGGACGAGCAGTACTTC.

The chain carries TRBV6-1 and TRBJ2-7; D not certain. The germline gives CDR1 MNHNS, CDR2 SASEGT. The CDR3 is 17 residues long. Trimming shortened V by 2 bases and J by 0 bases, and 17 bases separated the two germline ends. CDR3 sequence reads: CASSESGSWKNSYEQYF. Here the CDR3 DNA reads TGTGCCAGCAGTGAATCCGGTAGCTGGAAGAACTCCTACGAGCAGTACTTC.

This chain uses TRBV27 with TRBJ2-7; 7 nucleotides match TRBD2. The CDR3 sequence is 16 residues long. CDR1 and CDR2 from the germline V gene are MNHEY and SMNVEV (reference sequence). V lost 5 bases to trimming and J lost 3 bases; unmatched junction nucleotides: 13. CDR3 sequence reads: CASSMSSGAKHYEQYF. CDR3 coding DNA: TGTGCCAGCAGTATGTCTAGCGGAGCGAAGCACTACGAGCAGTACTTC.

The chain recombines TRBV6-6 with TRBJ1-4; 8 nucleotides match TRBD1. The ends lost 2 bases at V and 8 bases at J; junction bases unmatched: 4. Germline CDR1 reads MNHNY; CDR2 reads SVGAGI (reference sequence). The CDR3 sequence is 14 residues long. CDR3 nucleotide sequence: TGTGCCAGCAGTTACACAGGGGGAATCGAAAAACTGTTTTTT. It specifies CASSYTGGIEKLFF.